This is a list of T cell receptor beta chains from one sample in a study of blood T cells in healthy people across ages. One entry per CDR3 protein, called by TCRdb with MiXCR from the 5' RACE reads. The sample holds hundreds of thousands of distinct CDR3 sequences; 58% are singletons and the top ten take around 20%. The sequenced sample consisted of blood. The receptors were gathered from a man younger than 40 in good health. Each CDR3 is given with its conserved first and last residue. A D gene is named only where the DNA matches it firmly. Size is stated for part of the rows, as once, few or many counts, or as a class when the clone is expanded.

D	size	J	V	CDR3	DNA
TRBD1	.	TRBJ2-7	TRBV28	CASSTTGQGVPYEQYF	TGTGCCAGCAGTACAACGGGACAGGGGGTCCCCTACGAGCAGTACTTC
.	.	TRBJ2-1	TRBV30	CAWSYGSYNEQFF	TGTGCCTGGAGCTACGGCTCCTACAATGAGCAGTTCTTC
.	.	TRBJ1-2	TRBV5-1	CASSLESTNYGYTF	TGCGCCAGCAGCTTAGAAAGCACGAACTATGGCTACACCTTC
TRBD1	.	TRBJ1-1	TRBV12-3/TRBV12-4	CASSQGVGNTEAFF	TGTGCCAGCAGTCAGGGGGTAGGGAACACTGAAGCTTTCTTT
.	many	TRBJ1-1	TRBV12-3/TRBV12-4	CASSFYAFAEAFF	TGTGCCAGCAGTTTTTACGCGTTCGCTGAAGCTTTCTTT
.	.	TRBJ2-5	TRBV2	CASRRDSGETQYF	TGTGCCAGCAGACGGGACTCCGGGGAGACCCAGTACTTC
.	many	TRBJ2-7	TRBV20-1	CSARGLTYEQYF	TGCAGTGCTAGGGGTCTTACCTACGAGCAGTACTTC
.	.	TRBJ2-5	TRBV15	CATSRDREVQETQYF	TGTGCCACCAGCAGGGACAGAGAAGTTCAAGAGACCCAGTACTTC
.	few	TRBJ1-1	TRBV29-1	CSVERDSNTEAFF	TGCAGCGTAGAACGTGACTCGAACACTGAAGCTTTCTTT
.	.	TRBJ2-7	TRBV20-1	CSARVGTSAYEQYF	TGCAGTGCTAGAGTGGGGACATCTGCCTACGAGCAGTACTTC
TRBD1	.	TRBJ1-2	TRBV5-6	CASSAGQGDGYTF	TGTGCCAGCAGCGCCGGACAGGGCGATGGCTACACCTTC
.	.	TRBJ2-1	TRBV24-1	CATSESSRDFSEQFF	TGTGCCACCAGTGAGAGCTCCCGGGACTTTAGTGAGCAGTTCTTC
TRBD2	.	TRBJ2-3	TRBV7-9	CASSFPGLETSRVTQYF	TGTGCCAGCAGCTTCCCGGGACTAGAAACCTCCCGTGTTACGCAGTATTTT
TRBD2	few	TRBJ2-1	TRBV27	CASSAGSGAYNEQFF	TGTGCCAGCAGTGCCGGAAGCGGGGCCTACAATGAGCAGTTCTTC
.	.	TRBJ2-1	TRBV7-6	CASSSPTRRGEQFF	TGTGCCAGCAGCTCCCCCACCAGACGGGGTGAGCAGTTCTTC
.	.	TRBJ2-7	TRBV5-6	CASSRHSGYEQYF	TGTGCCAGCAGCCGGCACAGTGGCTACGAGCAGTACTTC
TRBD2	.	TRBJ2-5	TRBV9	CASSAGTTHFIEQYF	TGTGCCAGCAGCGCCGGGACTACTCACTTCATTGAGCAGTACTTC
.	.	TRBJ1-1	TRBV7-9	CASSSGGSFDTEAFF	TGTGCCAGCAGCTCCGGGGGGTCGTTCGACACTGAAGCTTTCTTT
.	.	TRBJ2-3	TRBV27	CASSDYAKDTQYF	TGTGCCAGCAGCGACTACGCGAAAGATACGCAGTATTTT
TRBD2	.	TRBJ2-3	TRBV27	CATQRLAVITDTQYF	TGTGCCACCCAGCGACTAGCGGTGATCACAGATACGCAGTATTTT
.	.	TRBJ1-6	TRBV2	CASGDGGYNSPLHF	TGTGCCAGCGGGGACGGGGGGTATAATTCACCCCTCCACTTT
.	.	TRBJ2-7	TRBV4-2	CASSQDKGVEQYF	TGTGCCAGCAGCCAAGATAAGGGGGTCGAGCAGTACTTC
TRBD2	few	TRBJ2-7	TRBV7-2	CASSFVAGPYEQYF	TGTGCCAGCAGCTTCGTAGCGGGACCCTACGAGCAGTACTTC
TRBD1	.	TRBJ2-7	TRBV7-9	CASSFTGDHEQYF	TGTGCCAGCAGCTTTACAGGGGACCACGAGCAGTACTTC
TRBD1	.	TRBJ2-6	TRBV12-3/TRBV12-4	CASSLTGLVSGANVLTF	TGTGCCAGCAGTTTGACAGGGCTAGTCTCTGGGGCCAACGTCCTGACTTTC
.	many	TRBJ2-5	TRBV10-3	CAISESRDNAGPQYF	TGTGCCATCAGTGAGTCCCGGGACAACGCTGGTCCCCAGTACTTC
.	few	TRBJ2-7	TRBV10-3	CAISESGSDEQYF	TGTGCCATCAGTGAGTCCGGCAGCGACGAGCAGTACTTC
.	.	TRBJ2-5	TRBV7-2	CASSYGPNWEQYF	TGTGCCAGCAGCTACGGACCCAACTGGGAGCAGTACTTC
TRBD2	once	TRBJ2-3	TRBV28	CASRRAGVTLEDTQYF	TGTGCCAGCAGACGCGCGGGAGTCACCCTCGAAGATACGCAGTATTTT
.	once	TRBJ2-7	TRBV6-6	CATQGGTIGEQYF	TGTGCCACCCAGGGGGGAACGATCGGCGAGCAGTACTTC
TRBD2	few	TRBJ2-1	TRBV14	CASSHRTSGFATSYNEQFF	TGTGCCAGCAGCCACCGGACTAGCGGCTTTGCTACCTCATACAATGAGCAGTTCTTC
TRBD2	few	TRBJ2-1	TRBV12-3/TRBV12-4	CASSPPGASGESSYNEQFF	TGTGCCAGCAGTCCCCCGGGGGCTAGCGGGGAAAGCTCCTACAATGAGCAGTTCTTC
.	once	TRBJ2-2	TRBV10-3	CAISAVQKTGELFF	TGTGCCATCAGTGCTGTACAGAAGACCGGGGAGCTGTTTTTT
.	.	TRBJ2-4	TRBV14	CASSPLVGRTWEQYF	TGTGCCAGCAGCCCCCTGGTTGGGCGGACCTGGGAGCAGTACTTC
.	.	TRBJ2-6	TRBV12-3/TRBV12-4	CASSSRAAGANVLTF	TGTGCCAGCAGTTCCAGGGCGGCTGGGGCCAACGTCCTGACTTTC
.	.	TRBJ2-7	TRBV12-3/TRBV12-4	CASSPIAEPEAEQYF	TGTGCCAGCAGTCCTATAGCGGAGCCCGAAGCCGAGCAGTACTTC
.	few	TRBJ2-6	TRBV3-1	CASSQGGAWDADSGANVLTF	TGTGCCAGCAGCCAAGGGGGCGCCTGGGACGCAGACTCTGGGGCCAACGTCCTGACTTTC
.	.	TRBJ2-3	TRBV27	CASSFFSGGTDTQYF	TGTGCCAGCAGTTTTTTTAGCGGCGGCACAGATACGCAGTATTTT
TRBD1	once	TRBJ1-2	TRBV5-5	CASSWGDRGMDGYTF	TGTGCCAGCAGCTGGGGAGACAGGGGAATGGATGGCTACACCTTC
.	.	TRBJ2-3	TRBV29-1	CSASPVGALMTDTQYF	TGCAGCGCCTCCCCAGTCGGGGCATTAATGACAGATACGCAGTATTTT
TRBD2	.	TRBJ2-7	TRBV7-2	CASTLGGGGFNEQYF	TGTGCCAGCACTCTAGGCGGGGGGGGATTTAACGAGCAGTACTTC
.	.	TRBJ1-1	TRBV3-1	CASSQGSWSGTEAFF	TGTGCCAGCAGCCAAGGGTCGTGGTCAGGTACTGAAGCTTTCTTT
.	.	TRBJ1-2	TRBV12-3/TRBV12-4	CASSLMPGDYGYTF	TGTGCCAGCAGTTTGATGCCAGGAGACTATGGCTACACCTTC
.	few	TRBJ1-5	TRBV6-1	CASSDPDRSNQPQHF	TGTGCCAGCAGTGATCCTGACAGGTCCAATCAGCCCCAGCATTTT
.	.	TRBJ1-2	TRBV18	CASSSYRLEYGYTF	TGTGCCAGCTCATCCTACAGGTTAGAGTATGGCTACACCTTC
.	.	TRBJ2-5	TRBV4-1	CASSQVPGSAAFQETQYF	TGCGCCAGCAGCCAAGTCCCGGGGTCAGCGGCATTTCAAGAGACCCAGTACTTC
TRBD1	.	TRBJ1-4	TRBV7-9	CASTLGQENEKLFF	TGTGCCAGCACACTAGGACAGGAGAATGAAAAACTGTTTTTT
.	.	TRBJ2-5	TRBV6-1	CASGERTPGAQYF	TGTGCCAGCGGTGAAAGGACCCCAGGGGCGCAGTACTTC
.	.	TRBJ2-1	TRBV6-5	CASTSPGYEQFF	TGTGCCAGCACCTCCCCCGGGTATGAGCAGTTCTTC
TRBD2	.	TRBJ2-7	TRBV4-3	CASSQDRGEGGHEQYF	TGCGCCAGCAGCCAAGACCGAGGGGAGGGAGGTCACGAGCAGTACTTC
.	.	TRBJ2-3	TRBV29-1	CSVEVETTDTQYF	TGCAGCGTTGAAGTGGAGACCACAGATACGCAGTATTTT
TRBD2	.	TRBJ2-1	TRBV20-1	CSASVGLVSGEQFF	TGCAGTGCTAGTGTAGGACTAGTTTCGGGTGAGCAGTTCTTC
TRBD2	few	TRBJ2-1	TRBV29-1	CSVEVLGTSTYNEQFF	TGCAGCGTTGAAGTCCTCGGGACTAGCACCTACAATGAGCAGTTCTTC
.	.	TRBJ1-1	TRBV12-3/TRBV12-4	CASSPFGAGDRENTEAFF	TGTGCCAGCAGCCCATTTGGGGCAGGGGACCGGGAGAACACTGAAGCTTTCTTT
TRBD2	.	TRBJ2-5	TRBV20-1	CSARKRGGGETQYF	TGCAGTGCTAGAAAGCGGGGCGGGGGGGAGACCCAGTACTTC
.	.	TRBJ2-3	TRBV28	CASSLPLYSTDTQYF	TGTGCCAGTTCCCTCCCCCTCTACAGCACAGATACGCAGTATTTT
TRBD1	.	TRBJ2-1	TRBV20-1	CSAVAGQGHNEQFF	TGCAGTGCAGTCGCGGGACAGGGTCACAATGAGCAGTTCTTC
.	.	TRBJ2-5	TRBV7-8	CASSPRLGGTQYF	TGTGCCAGCAGCCCGAGACTAGGGGGGACCCAGTACTTC
.	.	TRBJ2-4	TRBV5-1	CASSPGRGLGGDIQYF	TGCGCCAGCAGCCCGGGAAGGGGCCTAGGGGGGGACATTCAGTACTTC